This T cell receptor (beta chain) was found in a study of neurological immune-mediated disorders. Unsorted libraries were generated from 2 million PBMCs. These cells had been stored in RNAlater at -80 C. This clonotype was detected many times. TCRdb called the 5' RACE reads again in MiXCR, with one record for every CDR3 protein. The sample includes roughly 60,000 distinct CDR3 sequences, roughly 3.2% of them seen just once. CDR1 is SGHRS, CDR2 YFSETQ, per germline. V shed 4 bases and J 7 bases; nucleotides not matched to a gene: 2. The CDR3 is 14 amino acids. The specimen sequenced was PBMCs. The rearrangement joins TRBV5-1 to TRBJ2-1, with TRBD2 identical over 13 bases. The receptor's source is a woman in her twenties or thirties with multiple sclerosis. The CDR3 region has the DNA TGCGCCAGCAGCCCGGGACTAGCGGGGAATGAGCAGTTCTTC. It specifies CASSPGLAGNEQFF.